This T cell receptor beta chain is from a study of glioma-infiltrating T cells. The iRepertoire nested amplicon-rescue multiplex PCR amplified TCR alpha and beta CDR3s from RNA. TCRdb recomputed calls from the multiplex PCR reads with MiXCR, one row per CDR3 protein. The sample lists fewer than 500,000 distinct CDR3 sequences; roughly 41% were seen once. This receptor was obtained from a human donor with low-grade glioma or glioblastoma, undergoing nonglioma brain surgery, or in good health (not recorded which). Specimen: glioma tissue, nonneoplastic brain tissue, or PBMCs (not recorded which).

The CDR3 reads CASSLGGEVGEQYF. The CDR3, as DNA: TGTGCCAGCAGCTTGGGGGGAGAAGTAGGCGAGCAGTACTTC. The rearrangement uses TRBV7-2 and TRBJ2-7; possibly TRBD2 for D (6 bases). The CDR3 runs to 14 residues. Between the trimmed V and J ends, which lost 3 bases and 6 bases, there was a span of 15 bases. Germline values: CDR1 SGHTA, CDR2 FQGNSA.